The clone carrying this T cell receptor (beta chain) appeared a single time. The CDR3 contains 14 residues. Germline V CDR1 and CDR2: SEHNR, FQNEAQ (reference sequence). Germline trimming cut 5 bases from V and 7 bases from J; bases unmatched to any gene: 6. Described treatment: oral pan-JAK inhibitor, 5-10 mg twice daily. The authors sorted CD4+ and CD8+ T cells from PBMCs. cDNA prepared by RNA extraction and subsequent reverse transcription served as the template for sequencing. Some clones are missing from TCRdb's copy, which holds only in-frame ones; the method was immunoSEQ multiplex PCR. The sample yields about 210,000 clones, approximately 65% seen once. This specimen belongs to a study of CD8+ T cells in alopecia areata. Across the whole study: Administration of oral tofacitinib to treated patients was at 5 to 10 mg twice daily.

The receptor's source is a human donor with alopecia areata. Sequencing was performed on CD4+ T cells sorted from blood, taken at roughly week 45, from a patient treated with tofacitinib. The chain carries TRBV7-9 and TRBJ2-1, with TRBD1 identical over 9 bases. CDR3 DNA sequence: TGTGCCAGCAGCCCCCCCGGGACAGGGAATGAGCAGTTCTTC. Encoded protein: CASSPPGTGNEQFF.